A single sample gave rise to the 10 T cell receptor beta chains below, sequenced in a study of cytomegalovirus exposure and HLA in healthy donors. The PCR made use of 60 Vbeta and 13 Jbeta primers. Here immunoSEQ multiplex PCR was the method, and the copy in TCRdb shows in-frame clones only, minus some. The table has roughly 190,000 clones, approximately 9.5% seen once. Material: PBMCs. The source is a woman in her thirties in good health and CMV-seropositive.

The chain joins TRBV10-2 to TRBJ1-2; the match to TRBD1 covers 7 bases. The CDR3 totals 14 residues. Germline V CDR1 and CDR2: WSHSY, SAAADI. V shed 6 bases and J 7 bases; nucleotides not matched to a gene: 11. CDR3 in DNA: TGCGCCAGCAGGGGTACAGGGGTCCGCGGTGGCTACACCTTC. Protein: CASRGTGVRGGYTF.

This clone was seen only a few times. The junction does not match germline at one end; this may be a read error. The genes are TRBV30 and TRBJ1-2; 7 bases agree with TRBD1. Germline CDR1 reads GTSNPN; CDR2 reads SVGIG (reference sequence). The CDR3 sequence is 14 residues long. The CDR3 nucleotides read TGTGCCTGGAGTGTAGAGGTGGTATTCGGGACAGAAGAGTTC. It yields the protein CAWSVEVVFGTEEF.

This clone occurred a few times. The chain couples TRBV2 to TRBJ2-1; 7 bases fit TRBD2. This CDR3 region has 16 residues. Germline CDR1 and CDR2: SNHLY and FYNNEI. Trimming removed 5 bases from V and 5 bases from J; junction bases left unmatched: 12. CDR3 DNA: TGTGCCAGCAGTCTCCGGCGCGGGAGAGAGGACAATGAGCAGTTCTTC. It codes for CASSLRRGREDNEQFF.

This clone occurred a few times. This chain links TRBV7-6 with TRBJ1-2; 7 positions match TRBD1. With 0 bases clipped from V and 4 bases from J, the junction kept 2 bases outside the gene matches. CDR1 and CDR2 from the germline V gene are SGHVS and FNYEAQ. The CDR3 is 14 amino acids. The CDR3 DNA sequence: TGTGCCAGCAGCTTAGCGAGGACAGGCTATGGCTACACCTTC. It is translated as CASSLARTGYGYTF.

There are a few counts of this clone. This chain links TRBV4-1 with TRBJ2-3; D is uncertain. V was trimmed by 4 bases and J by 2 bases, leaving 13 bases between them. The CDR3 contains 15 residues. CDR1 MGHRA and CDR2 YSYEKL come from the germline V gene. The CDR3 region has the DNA TGCGCCAGCAGCCCCACTTCCTTTTCCACAGATACGCAGTATTTT. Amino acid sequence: CASSPTSFSTDTQYF.

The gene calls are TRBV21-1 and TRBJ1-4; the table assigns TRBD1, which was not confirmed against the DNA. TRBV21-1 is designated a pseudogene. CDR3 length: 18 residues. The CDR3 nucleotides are TGTGCCAGCAGCAAAGTTTCGTATGGACAGGGCTACGGCGAAAAACTGTTTTTT. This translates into CASSKVSYGQGYGEKLFF.

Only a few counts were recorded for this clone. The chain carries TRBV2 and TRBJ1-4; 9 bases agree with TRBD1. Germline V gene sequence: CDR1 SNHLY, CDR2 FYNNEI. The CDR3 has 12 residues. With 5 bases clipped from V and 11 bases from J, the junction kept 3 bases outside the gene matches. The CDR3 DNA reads TGTGCCAGCAGTACCGGGACAGGGAAACTGTTTTTT. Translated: CASSTGTGKLFF.

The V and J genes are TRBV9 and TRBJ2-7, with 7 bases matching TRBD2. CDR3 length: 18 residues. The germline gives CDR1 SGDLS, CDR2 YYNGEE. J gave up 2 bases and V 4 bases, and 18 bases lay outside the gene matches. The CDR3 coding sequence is TGTGCCAGCAGCTTCGGCATATCGGCGGGAGATAGGACCTACGAGCAGTACTTC. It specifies CASSFGISAGDRTYEQYF.

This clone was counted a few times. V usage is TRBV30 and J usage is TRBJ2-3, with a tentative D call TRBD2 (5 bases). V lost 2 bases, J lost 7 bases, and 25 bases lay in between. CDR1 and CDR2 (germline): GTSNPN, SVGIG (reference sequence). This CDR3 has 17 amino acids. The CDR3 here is CAWSSQVPAARFHTQYF. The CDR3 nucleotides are TGTGCCTGGAGTTCCCAAGTTCCAGCGGCTCGGTTTCATACGCAGTATTTT.

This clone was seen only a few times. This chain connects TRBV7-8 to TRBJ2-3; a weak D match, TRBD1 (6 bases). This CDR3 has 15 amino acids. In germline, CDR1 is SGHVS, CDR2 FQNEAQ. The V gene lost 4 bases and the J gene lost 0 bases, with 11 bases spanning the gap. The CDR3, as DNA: TGTGCCAGCAGCTACAGGGCATCCAGCACAGATACGCAGTATTTT. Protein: CASSYRASSTDTQYF.